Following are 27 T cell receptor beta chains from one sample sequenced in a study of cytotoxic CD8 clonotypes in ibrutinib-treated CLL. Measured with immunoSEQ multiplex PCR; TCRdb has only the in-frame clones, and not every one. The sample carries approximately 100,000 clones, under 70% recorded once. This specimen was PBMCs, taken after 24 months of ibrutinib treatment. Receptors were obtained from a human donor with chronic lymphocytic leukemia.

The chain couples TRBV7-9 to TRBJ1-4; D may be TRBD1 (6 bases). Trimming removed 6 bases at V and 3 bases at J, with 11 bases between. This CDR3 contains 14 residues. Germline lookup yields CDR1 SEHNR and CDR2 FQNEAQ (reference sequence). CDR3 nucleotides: TGTGCCAGCAGTTCAGGGGCGGCTAATGAAAAACTGTTTTTT. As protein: CASSSGAANEKLFF.

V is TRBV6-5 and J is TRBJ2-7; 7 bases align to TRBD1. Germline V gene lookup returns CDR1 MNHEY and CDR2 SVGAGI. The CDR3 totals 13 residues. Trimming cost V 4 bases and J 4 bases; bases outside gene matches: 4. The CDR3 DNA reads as TGTGCCAGCAGTTTGGGACAGTCGTACGAGCAGTACTTC. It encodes CASSLGQSYEQYF.

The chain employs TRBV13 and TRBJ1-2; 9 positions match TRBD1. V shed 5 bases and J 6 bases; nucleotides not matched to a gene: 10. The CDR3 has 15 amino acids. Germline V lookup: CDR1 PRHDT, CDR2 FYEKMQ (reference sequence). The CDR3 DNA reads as TGTGCCAGCAGCCGACGGGGGACAGGGAACAATGGCTACACCTTC. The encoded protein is CASSRRGTGNNGYTF.

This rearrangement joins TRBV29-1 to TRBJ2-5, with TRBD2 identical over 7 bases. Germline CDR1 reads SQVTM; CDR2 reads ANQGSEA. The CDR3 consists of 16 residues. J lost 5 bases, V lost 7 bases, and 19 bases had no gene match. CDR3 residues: CSALGLPGRAQETQYF. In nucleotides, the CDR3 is TGCAGCGCCCTGGGACTCCCAGGGAGGGCTCAGGAGACCCAGTACTTC.

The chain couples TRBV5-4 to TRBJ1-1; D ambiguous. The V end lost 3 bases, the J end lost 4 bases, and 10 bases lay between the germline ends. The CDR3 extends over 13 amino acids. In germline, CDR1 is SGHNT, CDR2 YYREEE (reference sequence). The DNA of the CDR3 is TGTGCCAGCAGCTCTCGGGCTGGCACTGAAGCTTTCTTT. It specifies CASSSRAGTEAFF.

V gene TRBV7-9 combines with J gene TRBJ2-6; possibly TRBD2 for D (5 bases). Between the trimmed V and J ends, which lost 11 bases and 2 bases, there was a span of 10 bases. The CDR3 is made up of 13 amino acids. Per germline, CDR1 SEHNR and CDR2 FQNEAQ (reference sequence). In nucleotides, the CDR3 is TGTGCCGCAGAGGGAGCTGGGGCCAACGTCCTGACTTTC. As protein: CAAEGAGANVLTF.

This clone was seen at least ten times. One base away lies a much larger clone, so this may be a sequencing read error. CDR3 nucleotides: TGTGCCAGCAGCCAAGATTCAGAAGGCTACACCTTC. This codes for CASSQDSEGYTF. The chain carries TRBV28 and TRBJ1-2; D call uncertain. The germline gives CDR1 MDHEN, CDR2 SYDVKM. This CDR3 region has 12 residues. Between the trimmed V and J ends, which lost 6 bases and 8 bases, there was a span of 13 bases.

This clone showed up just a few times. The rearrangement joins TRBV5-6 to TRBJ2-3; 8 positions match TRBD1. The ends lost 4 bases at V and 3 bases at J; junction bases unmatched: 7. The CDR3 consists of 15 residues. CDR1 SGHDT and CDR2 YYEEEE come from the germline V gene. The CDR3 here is CASSKTGARTDTQYF. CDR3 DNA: TGTGCCAGCAGCAAGACAGGGGCGAGGACAGATACGCAGTATTTT.

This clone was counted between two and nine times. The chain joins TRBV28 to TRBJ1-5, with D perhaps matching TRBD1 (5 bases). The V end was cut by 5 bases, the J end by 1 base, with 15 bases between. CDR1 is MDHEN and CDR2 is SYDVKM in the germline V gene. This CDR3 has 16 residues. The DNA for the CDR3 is TGTGCCAGCAGTGCCCCCCGGGGCCAGAGCAATCAGCCCCAGCATTTT. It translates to CASSAPRGQSNQPQHF.

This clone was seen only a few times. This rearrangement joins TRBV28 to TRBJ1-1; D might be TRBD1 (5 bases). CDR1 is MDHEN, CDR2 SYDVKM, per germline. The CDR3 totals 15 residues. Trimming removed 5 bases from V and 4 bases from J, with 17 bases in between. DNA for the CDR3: TGTGCCAGCAGTCCAGCGACAGCCCGGGGCACTGAAGCTTTCTTT. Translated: CASSPATARGTEAFF. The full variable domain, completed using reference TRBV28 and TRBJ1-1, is DVKVTQSSRYLVKRTGEKVFLECVQDMDHENMFWYRQDPGLGLRLIYFSYDVKMKEKGDIPEGYSVSREKKERFSLILESASTNQTSMYLCASSPATARGTEAFFGQGTRLTVV.

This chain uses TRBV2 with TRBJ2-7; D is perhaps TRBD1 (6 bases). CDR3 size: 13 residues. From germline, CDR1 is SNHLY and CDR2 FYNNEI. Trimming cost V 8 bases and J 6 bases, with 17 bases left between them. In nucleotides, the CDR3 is TGTGCCAGCTCTCCAGGGGCGGTTGGCGAGCAGTACTTC. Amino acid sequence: CASSPGAVGEQYF.

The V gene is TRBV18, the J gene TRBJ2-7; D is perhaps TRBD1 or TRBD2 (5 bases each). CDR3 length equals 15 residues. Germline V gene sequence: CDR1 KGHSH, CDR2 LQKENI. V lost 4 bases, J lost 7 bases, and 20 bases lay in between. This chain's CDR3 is CASSLSGPSPLEQYF. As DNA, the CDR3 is TGTGCCAGCTCACTCTCGGGACCTAGTCCCTTAGAGCAGTACTTC.

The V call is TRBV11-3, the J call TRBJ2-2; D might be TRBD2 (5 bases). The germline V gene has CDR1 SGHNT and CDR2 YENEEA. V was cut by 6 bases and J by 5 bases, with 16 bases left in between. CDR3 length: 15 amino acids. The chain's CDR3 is CASSPTRVFTGELFF. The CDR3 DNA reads TGTGCCAGCAGTCCCACGAGGGTTTTTACCGGGGAGCTGTTTTTT.

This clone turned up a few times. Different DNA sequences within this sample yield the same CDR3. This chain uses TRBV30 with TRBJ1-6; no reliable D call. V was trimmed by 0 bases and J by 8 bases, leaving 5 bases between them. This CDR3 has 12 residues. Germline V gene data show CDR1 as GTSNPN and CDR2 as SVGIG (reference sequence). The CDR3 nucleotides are TGTGCCTGGAGTGTTAGCGATTCACCCCTCCACTTT. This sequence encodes CAWSVSDSPLHF.

The CDR3 nucleotides are TGTGCCAGCTGCGTCGGGGGGGCATATGAGCAGTTCTTC. Translated, it gives CASCVGGAYEQFF. This chain uses TRBV6-6 with TRBJ2-1; the match to TRBD2 covers 8 bases. Germline V gene sequence: CDR1 MNHNY, CDR2 SVGAGI (reference sequence). V trimming: 8 bases; J trimming: 8 bases; junction bases outside the gene matches: 8. The CDR3 is 13 residues long.

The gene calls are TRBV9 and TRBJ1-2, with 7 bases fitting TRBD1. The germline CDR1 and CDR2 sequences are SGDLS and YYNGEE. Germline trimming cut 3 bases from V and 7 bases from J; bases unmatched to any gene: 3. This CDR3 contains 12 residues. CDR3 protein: CASSADRVGYTF. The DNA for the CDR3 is TGTGCCAGCAGCGCAGACAGGGTTGGCTACACCTTC.

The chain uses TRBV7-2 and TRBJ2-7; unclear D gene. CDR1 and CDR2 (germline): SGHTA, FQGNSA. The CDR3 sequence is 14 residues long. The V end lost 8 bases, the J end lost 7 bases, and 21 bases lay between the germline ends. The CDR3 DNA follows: TGTGCCAGCCGAGTACCTTCAATGACGAGTGAGCAGTACTTC. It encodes CASRVPSMTSEQYF.

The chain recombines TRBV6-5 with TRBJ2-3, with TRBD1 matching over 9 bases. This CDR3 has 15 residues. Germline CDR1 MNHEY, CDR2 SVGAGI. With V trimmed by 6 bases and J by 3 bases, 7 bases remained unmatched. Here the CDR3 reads CASRHPGQGTDTQYF. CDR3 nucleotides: TGTGCCAGCAGACACCCTGGACAGGGGACAGATACGCAGTATTTT.

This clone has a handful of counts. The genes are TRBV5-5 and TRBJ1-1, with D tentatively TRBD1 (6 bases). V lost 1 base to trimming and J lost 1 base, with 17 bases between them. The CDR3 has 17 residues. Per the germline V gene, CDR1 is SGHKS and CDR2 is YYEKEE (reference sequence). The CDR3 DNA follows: TGTGCCAGCAGCTTGTGGGGGCCGGGGCCGTCGAACACTGAAGCTTTCTTT. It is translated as CASSLWGPGPSNTEAFF.

The CDR3 loop reads CASTAGALSYEQYF. The DNA of the CDR3 is TGTGCCAGTACAGCGGGGGCCCTCTCCTACGAGCAGTACTTC. The chain links TRBV2 to TRBJ2-7, with TRBD2 matching 8 bases. The V segment lost 9 bases and the J segment 0 bases; nucleotides outside the gene matches: 7. The CDR3 runs to 14 residues. Germline V CDR1 and CDR2: SNHLY, FYNNEI.

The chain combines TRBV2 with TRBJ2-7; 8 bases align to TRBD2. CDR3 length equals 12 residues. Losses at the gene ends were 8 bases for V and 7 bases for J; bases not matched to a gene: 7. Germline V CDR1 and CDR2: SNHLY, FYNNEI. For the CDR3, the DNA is TGTGCCAGCGTTCGGGCGGGAGGTGAGCAGTACTTC. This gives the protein CASVRAGGEQYF.

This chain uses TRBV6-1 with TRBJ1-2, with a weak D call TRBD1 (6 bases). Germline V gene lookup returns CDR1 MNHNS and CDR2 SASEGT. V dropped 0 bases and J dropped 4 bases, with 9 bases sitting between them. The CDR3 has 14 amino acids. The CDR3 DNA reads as TGTGCCAGCAGTGAAGCGGGGGGCTTCTATGGCTACACCTTC. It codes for CASSEAGGFYGYTF.

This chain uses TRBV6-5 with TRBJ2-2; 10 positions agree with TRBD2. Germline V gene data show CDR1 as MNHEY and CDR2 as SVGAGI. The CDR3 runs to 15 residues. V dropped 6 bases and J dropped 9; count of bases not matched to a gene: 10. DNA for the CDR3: TGTGCCAGCAGGAGAAGCGGGGGGGCAATTAGGGAGCTGTTTTTT. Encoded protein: CASRRSGGAIRELFF.

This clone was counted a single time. CDR3 region: CASSTTSGQQETQYF. In nucleotides, the CDR3 is TGTGCCAGTAGTACGACTAGCGGGCAGCAAGAGACCCAGTACTTC. The genes are TRBV9 and TRBJ2-5, with 10 bases lining up with TRBD2. CDR1 is SGDLS and CDR2 is YYNGEE in the germline V gene. The ends lost 8 bases at V and 2 bases at J; junction bases unmatched: 9. CDR3 length: 15 residues.

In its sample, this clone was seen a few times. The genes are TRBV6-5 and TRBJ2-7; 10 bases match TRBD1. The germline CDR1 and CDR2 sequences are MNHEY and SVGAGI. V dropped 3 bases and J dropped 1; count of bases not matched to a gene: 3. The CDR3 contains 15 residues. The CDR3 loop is CASSYPGQGSYEQYF. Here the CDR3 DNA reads TGTGCCAGCAGTTATCCGGGACAGGGGTCCTACGAGCAGTACTTC.

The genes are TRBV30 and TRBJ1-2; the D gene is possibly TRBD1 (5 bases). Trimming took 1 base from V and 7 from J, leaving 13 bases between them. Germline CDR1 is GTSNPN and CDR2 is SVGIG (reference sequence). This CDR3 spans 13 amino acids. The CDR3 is CAWSATGKGGYTF. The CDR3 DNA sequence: TGTGCCTGGAGTGCAACAGGCAAAGGTGGCTACACCTTC.

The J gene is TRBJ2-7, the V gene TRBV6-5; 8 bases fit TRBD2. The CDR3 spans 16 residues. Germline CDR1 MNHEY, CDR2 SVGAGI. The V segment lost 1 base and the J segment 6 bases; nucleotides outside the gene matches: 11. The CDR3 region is CASSYLTSGGASEQYF. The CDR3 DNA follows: TGTGCCAGCAGTTACTTGACGTCGGGGGGGGCGTCCGAGCAGTACTTC.